The 19 T cell receptor beta chains listed next were all sequenced from one sample in a study of regulatory dendritic cells for organ transplantation. TCRdb's table, derived via immunoSEQ multiplex PCR, lists solely in-frame clones and lacks some. This sample has about 34,000 clones, with roughly nine tenths found just once. Sequenced sample: naive CD4+ T cells from blood. This sample's subset: CD45RA+ naive T cells. These receptors originate from a human donor in good health.

The chain couples TRBV6-5 to TRBJ2-3; tentative D call: TRBD2 (6 bases). Trimming shortened V by 7 bases and J by 6 bases, and 11 bases separated the two germline ends. Germline CDR1 is MNHEY and CDR2 is SVGAGI. CDR3 length: 12 amino acids. The CDR3 region is CASMAGRDTQYF. In DNA, the CDR3 is TGTGCCAGCATGGCGGGGAGGGATACGCAGTATTTT.

The rearrangement joins TRBV27 to TRBJ1-4, with D unclear. The CDR3 has 15 residues. V was cut by 2 bases and J by 5 bases, with 12 bases left in between. Germline V gene sequence: CDR1 MNHEY, CDR2 SMNVEV (reference sequence). CDR3 sequence reads: CASSLSRHSNEKLFF. The CDR3 DNA is TGTGCCAGCAGTTTAAGTCGGCACTCCAATGAAAAACTGTTTTTT.

The genes are TRBV6-6 and TRBJ2-2; D remains unclear. V was trimmed by 4 bases and J by 1 base, leaving 10 bases between them. This CDR3 contains 15 residues. Per the germline V gene, CDR1 is MNHNY and CDR2 is SVGAGI (reference sequence). In DNA form, the CDR3 reads TGTGCCAGCAGTTCTAAGGGTCGGAACACCGGGGAGCTGTTTTTT. Translation gives CASSSKGRNTGELFF.

This clone was detected only once. The chain carries TRBV19 and TRBJ2-7; TRBD1 matches 11 bases. Germline V gene sequence: CDR1 LNHDA, CDR2 SQIVND (reference sequence). The CDR3 has 14 residues. Trimming cost V 3 bases and J 3 bases; bases outside gene matches: 1. This CDR3 is CASSIGTGGYEQYF. Here the CDR3 DNA reads TGTGCCAGTAGTATTGGGACAGGGGGCTACGAGCAGTACTTC. The full variable domain, with the rest looked up from reference TRBV19 and TRBJ2-7, is DGGITQSPKYLFRKEGQNVTLSCEQNLNHDAMYWYRQDPGQGLRLIYYSQIVNDFQKGDIAEGYSVSREKKESFPLTVTSAQKNPTAFYLCASSIGTGGYEQYFGPGTRLTVT.

The chain recombines TRBV7-9 with TRBJ2-1; perhaps TRBD2 as D (5 bases). The V gene lost 1 base and the J gene lost 6 bases, with 13 bases spanning the gap. The CDR3 runs to 15 residues. The V gene's germline CDR1 is SEHNR and CDR2 FQNEAQ (reference sequence). CDR3 in DNA: TGTGCCAGCAGCTTAGTAGCGCCAGAAGCCAATGAGCAGTTCTTC. Its translation is CASSLVAPEANEQFF.

V gene TRBV28 combines with J gene TRBJ1-5, with 7 bases matching TRBD1. The ends lost 7 bases at V and 6 bases at J; junction bases unmatched: 9. There are 14 residues in the CDR3. Germline V gene sequence: CDR1 MDHEN, CDR2 SYDVKM. The CDR3 sequence: CASTPDRVGQPQHF. CDR3 DNA: TGTGCCAGCACCCCCGACAGGGTCGGTCAGCCCCAGCATTTT.

CDR3 bases: TGTGCCAGCAGTGAAGAATGGGGGGCCTACAATCAGCCCCAGCATTTT. This codes for CASSEEWGAYNQPQHF. The J gene is TRBJ1-5, the V gene TRBV2, with a possible D match to TRBD1 (6 bases). The CDR3 sequence is 16 residues long. The V end was cut by 1 base, the J end by 3 bases, with 13 bases between. CDR1 and CDR2 (germline): SNHLY, FYNNEI.

The chain joins TRBV28 to TRBJ1-4; a possible D gene is TRBD1 (6 bases). The CDR3 covers 16 residues. Germline V lookup: CDR1 MDHEN, CDR2 SYDVKM. Deletions cut 10 bases from V and 3 bases from J, with 21 bases between. The CDR3 spells CATSRSRGTANEKLFF. Written as DNA, the CDR3 is TGTGCCACCTCTCGCTCCAGGGGAACGGCTAATGAAAAACTGTTTTTT.

This clone was seen just once. V usage is TRBV6-5 and J usage is TRBJ2-7; D remains unclear. The CDR3 covers 14 residues. The V and J ends lost 2 bases and 0 bases respectively, with 8 bases between them. CDR1 is MNHEY, CDR2 SVGAGI, per germline. This CDR3 is CASSYGPYSYEQYF. CDR3 coding DNA: TGTGCCAGCAGTTACGGTCCCTACTCCTACGAGCAGTACTTC.

The chain joins TRBV4-3 to TRBJ2-7; TRBD1 matches 9 bases. The CDR3 has 15 residues. Germline loops: CDR1 LGHNA, CDR2 YSLEER. The trim removed 0 bases at V and 5 bases at J, leaving 5 bases unmatched. As DNA, the CDR3 is TGCGCCAGCAGCCAAGAGGGACAGGGAGGCGACGAGCAGTACTTC. Encoded protein: CASSQEGQGGDEQYF.

CDR3 in DNA: TGTGCCAGCAGAATTAGCGGGAGCACAGATACGCAGTATTTT. Its protein product is CASRISGSTDTQYF. J is TRBJ2-3 and V is TRBV7-2, with 7 bases fitting TRBD2. Germline V lookup: CDR1 SGHTA, CDR2 FQGNSA. Losses at the gene ends were 6 bases for V and 0 bases for J; bases not matched to a gene: 3. This CDR3 has 14 residues.

The V and J genes are TRBV15 and TRBJ2-5, with D unclear. The CDR3 sequence is 13 residues long. V was cut by 0 bases and J by 2 bases, with 4 bases left in between. Germline V lookup: CDR1 LNHNV, CDR2 YYDKDF (reference sequence). CDR3 nucleotide sequence: TGTGCCACCAGCAGAGACGGGCAAGAGACCCAGTACTTC. This codes for CATSRDGQETQYF.

CDR3 DNA: TGCGCCAGCAGCTGGAGTACGGACAGGCCCCTCCACTTT. Its translation is CASSWSTDRPLHF. This chain joins TRBV5-1 and TRBJ1-6; 7 bases are a match to TRBD1. Per germline, CDR1 SGHRS and CDR2 YFSETQ. The J segment lost 13 bases and the V segment lost 3 bases, leaving 7 bases of the junction unmatched. This CDR3 is built from 13 residues.

This chain's CDR3 is CASSLASGFDQPQHF. DNA for the CDR3: TGCGCCAGCAGCTTGGCGTCAGGATTTGATCAGCCCCAGCATTTT. This chain uses TRBV5-1 with TRBJ1-5; D is unresolved. Germline CDR1 SGHRS, CDR2 YFSETQ. The V end was cut by 0 bases, the J end by 5 bases, with 12 bases between. The CDR3 sequence is 15 residues long. The full variable domain, its missing parts supplied by reference TRBV5-1 and TRBJ1-5, is KAGVTQTPRYLIKTRGQQVTLSCSPISGHRSVSWYQQTPGQGLQFLFEYFSETQRNKGNFPGRFSGRQFSNSRSEMNVSTLELGDSALYLCASSLASGFDQPQHFGDGTRLSIL.

V and J are TRBV25-1 and TRBJ2-7; no clear D gene. Trimming pared 5 bases from V and 3 bases from J, leaving 11 bases between. CDR3 size: 13 residues. Germline-derived CDR1 and CDR2 are MGHDK and SYGVNS. The CDR3 protein is CASSQSSFYEQYF. The CDR3 nucleotides read TGTGCCAGCAGTCAGTCCTCCTTCTACGAGCAGTACTTC.

The chain uses TRBV29-1 and TRBJ2-3; 10 bases agree with TRBD2. Germline loops: CDR1 SQVTM, CDR2 ANQGSEA. This CDR3 is 14 amino acids long. V dropped 7 bases and J dropped 5; count of bases not matched to a gene: 9. CDR3 nucleotides: TGCAGCGCCCGCCCGCGACTAGCGGGAGATACGCAGTATTTT. This gives the protein CSARPRLAGDTQYF.

V gene TRBV28 combines with J gene TRBJ2-1; D gene ambiguous. CDR1 and CDR2 (germline): MDHEN, SYDVKM. This CDR3 has 11 residues. V dropped 7 bases and J dropped 4 bases, with 5 bases sitting between them. The CDR3: CASIGYNEQFF. CDR3 DNA sequence: TGTGCCAGCATCGGTTACAATGAGCAGTTCTTC.

The chain links TRBV28 to TRBJ1-1; D may be TRBD1 (6 bases). The V end was cut by 4 bases, the J end by 7 bases, with 13 bases between. Germline lookup yields CDR1 MDHEN and CDR2 SYDVKM. CDR3 length: 13 amino acids. The CDR3 loop is CASSSGATFEAFF. Here the CDR3 DNA reads TGTGCCAGCAGTTCGGGGGCGACATTTGAAGCTTTCTTT.

This chain links TRBV6-5 with TRBJ2-7, with TRBD1 matching over 7 bases. The germline V gene has CDR1 MNHEY and CDR2 SVGAGI. Unmatched junction bases numbered 3, after V lost 5 bases and J lost 2 bases. This CDR3 has 13 residues. CDR3 DNA sequence: TGTGCCAGCAGTGGGGACAGAGCCTACGAGCAGTACTTC. Its translation: CASSGDRAYEQYF.